This T cell receptor beta chain comes out of a study of cytomegalovirus exposure and HLA in healthy donors (TCRdb year 2017). Study-level background: According to an earlier analysis of several hundred of the donors, about 179 million T cells yielded some 110 million unique TCR beta sequences and about 300 Gb of sequence data. An early release covering 550 to 650 HLA-typed donors comprised approximately 290 gigabases of sequencing data and 85 million or so unique TCR sequences. Among the roughly 390 genotyped donors, about 83% belonged to the genetic ancestry cluster associated with self-reported Caucasian donors. The study aimed to test whether signatures of past pathogen exposure could be identified by cataloging public T cell receptors. The study used immunosequencing to profile the T cell repertoires of around 600 subjects and linked those repertoires to cytomegalovirus serostatus. A separate validation cohort of over 95 different subjects was used in addition to the approximately 610-subject first cohort. High-throughput TCR immunosequencing, statistical association of individual TCRs with disease status, and machine learning were combined to predict cytomegalovirus infection status. A later analysis re-examined previously published TCR beta repertoires from several hundred donors and added high-resolution HLA genotyping to investigate patterns of TCR occurrence. Rather than drawing on any new phenotypic data, the later analysis identified candidate immune exposures from TCR beta sequences and the way those sequences occurred across donors. To decide whether each TCR beta V gene segment behaved as functional or pseudogenic, an earlier analysis of nearly 600 of the donors relied on high-throughput TCR beta sequencing. Donor age, sex, ethnicity and CMV serostatus were collected together with the repertoire data. A later genetic analysis took genome-wide SNP genotypes for about 65% of the roughly 670 donors and used that subset as a discovery cohort. Every discovery cohort repertoire had been produced on one sequencing platform. Class I and class II HLA loci were covered by the typing at four-digit resolution. Typing coverage differed by locus: A, B, C, DRB1 and DQB1 were typed in roughly 620-630 donors, DQA1 in roughly 510, DPA1 in some 610, and DPB1 in about 450. About 5 DR-DQ haplotypes were handled as single units for association and clustering, since linkage in the cohort was strong. Among some 400 genotyped donors of the cohort, an average of about 220,000 unique TCR beta nucleotide sequences was sequenced per donor, of which 15% to 20% were non-productive. Beyond this particular receptor, the publication reports: A cluster of highly shared sequence variants was judged likely to be a technical artifact of the sequencing pipeline. Several of the top co-occurrence clusters appeared to be linked to parvovirus B19, influenza, CMV and Epstein-Barr virus, according to a later analysis. A total of 164 TCR beta chains were listed by the study as associated with cytomegalovirus. A few of the identified cytomegalovirus-associated TCR beta chains were confirmed in vitro to be specific for cytomegalovirus antigens. Compared with equally common non-associated chains, HLA-associated TCR beta chains in a later analysis were more clonally expanded and had lower generation probabilities. The 87-base-pair reads could not distinguish some IMGT-functional V segments, including TRBV6-2 and TRBV6-3, so those segments were excluded. According to a later genetic analysis, donors in an Asian-associated ancestry cluster had fewer N-insertions in productive TCRs than the roughly 660-donor mean. In a later analysis, 15,000 to 20,000 TCR beta sequences were associated with specific HLA alleles at a false discovery rate of 0.05. In this cohort, only TCR beta chains were sequenced, and detectable features were limited by the absence of alpha or paired-chain data. In a later genetic analysis, a missense DCLRE1C variant was associated with V-gene and J-gene trimming of TCR beta chains, and the association was replicated in an independent cohort. When HLA alleles, especially DR and DQ, strongly co-occurred, TCR associations were difficult to assign to individual alleles. While some public TCRs were present in many individuals, most TCR sequences turned up only very rarely across donors. Roughly uniform sequencing depth across donors was assumed in presence/absence analyses, although this assumption may not hold. In a later analysis, most CMV-associated TCR beta chains were found to appear HLA-restricted, with HLA associations seemingly driven largely by CMV exposure. Correlated functional status among segregating V segments might be attributable to linkage disequilibrium, but an unknown experimental factor could not be ruled out. The earlier analysis of approximately 540 of the donors excluded about 16 rarely observed V segments, including chromosome 9 orphons, because counts were too low. Immune exposure information for the cohort was limited to CMV serostatus. The authors suggested that the approach could potentially be generalized to other disease states and immunological phenotypes. In both the original and validation cohorts, the classifier was reported to diagnose cytomegalovirus status with high specificity and sensitivity. In an earlier analysis of around 600 of the donors, most TCR beta V segments appeared in productive rearrangements about 87% or about 30% of the time, broadly matching IMGT annotations. A further reported finding was that TCR beta sequences accurately predicted the HLA-A and HLA-B alleles for most subjects in the first cohort. In a later analysis, TCR association rates were found to vary across HLA loci, with the most associated TCRs seen for DRB1 alleles and the fewest for HLA-C alleles. Because some donors lacked HLA typing at each locus, the association tests relied only on the typed subset.

The cohort was made up of about 670 healthy bone marrow donors. At the time of sampling, every cohort member was nominally healthy, though immune exposures that went unrecorded were likely present. The donor tested CMV seronegative, placing the donor among the 350 or so seronegative members of the cohort. A peripheral blood sample was collected from each donor, and TCR beta sequencing was performed on peripheral blood mononuclear cells. The Qiagen DNeasy Blood Extraction Kit was used to extract genomic DNA from the blood cell samples. Libraries were made using the immunoSEQ multiplex PCR assay. For the multiplex PCR, a mixture combining 60 forward primers for TCR Vbeta segments and 13 reverse primers for TCR Jbeta segments was used. A multiplex PCR assay on genomic DNA amplified the CDR3 region of rearranged TCR beta genes. The Illumina HiSeq System was used to sequence the amplified TCR beta libraries as 87-base-pair reads. The paper's processing steps were these. A later analysis tallied around 87 million unique TCR beta chains across the 666 repertoires, and approximately 9.9 million of those chains were shared by two or more donors. Raw reads were error-corrected and collapsed into unique sequences with a nearest-neighbor algorithm that merged closely related sequences to remove PCR and sequencing errors. V, D and J gene segments were assigned by aligning CDR3 sequences to IMGT reference sequences. For a sequence to be retained, a match of at least six nucleotides was required to both a V gene segment and a J gene segment. Rearrangements were classified as productive when the CDR3 lacked stop codons and remained in frame with V and J, and all other rearrangements were classified as non-productive. Following IMGT convention, CDR3 was defined as the stretch from the second conserved V-encoded cysteine to the conserved J-encoded phenylalanine. The earlier analysis of a few hundred of the donors excluded sequences that lacked an unambiguous match to a single V gene segment. An earlier analysis of 587 of the donors classified V segments as functional when productive rearrangements were above 56.7% and as segregating when the standard deviation between donors was above 5%. A statistical classification framework was built for diagnosing cytomegalovirus status from the catalog of TCR beta chain sequences. In a later analysis, V and J genes were assigned by comparing TCR nucleotide sequences against IMGT/GENE-DB human TR gene sequences. The TCRdist pipeline was used in a later analysis to assign CDR3 sequences and most-parsimonious VDJ recombination scenarios. In a later analysis, each TCR beta chain was defined by its CDR3 amino acid sequence together with its V-gene family, and reads lacking a unique V-gene family were excluded. In a later analysis, 450 to 600 highly shared, low-generation-probability nucleotide sequences were removed to address suspected cross-contamination and a sequencing artifact. A later analysis calculated a clonal expansion index for each public chain from normalized within-repertoire ranks of inferred template counts. A later analysis computed generation probabilities with a VDJ recombination model fitted to out-of-frame rearrangements, and checked the results against IGoR. A later analysis scored TCR-TCR, TCR-HLA and TCR-CMV co-occurrence with hypergeometric tests, applying a repertoire-size bias correction to TCR pairs. A later analysis estimated false discovery rates by permuting HLA or CMV assignments 20 times. In a later analysis, co-occurring TCRs were grouped with DBSCAN, and TCRdist sequence similarity was added when clustering was performed within HLA-allele-positive subsets. Co-occurrence clustering excluded repertoires with fewer than 30,000 or more than 120,000 public chains, plus five with anomalous nucleotide sharing. Sourced from immuneACCESS, this table was stored by TCRdb with only in-frame sequences that have V and J called. A share of the clones is absent; for the studies checked, an unresolved V gene accounts for under half, and the remainder has no known explanation. The V and J calls and the clone size are those of that table, but D and trimming were determined from the DNA. Here the sample has roughly 110,000 clones; 73% occur a single time. Together, the top ten hold roughly 0.92% of the sample.

The germline V gene encodes CDR1 MNHEY and CDR2 SVGAGI. Counted from cysteine to phenylalanine, this CDR3 has 12 amino acids. The CDR3 DNA has 36 bases and is translated from base 1. V loses 11 bases at its end and J loses 4 bases; junction bases beyond the gene matches: 7. Of note for this clone: What this receptor recognizes is not known. No much larger clone is present one base from it, and per-base qualities are unavailable.

This TCR was sampled from a woman aged 25 to 39 in good health and CMV-seronegative. The specimen was PBMCs. The rearrangement joined TRBV6-5 to TRBJ1-2; TRBD1 agrees with 7 junctional bases. The CDR3 has the sequence CAARDSLYGYTF. The bases read TGTGCCGCGAGGGACAGCCTCTATGGCTACACCTTC.